The clone carrying this T cell receptor beta chain has a count of ten or more. What it binds is not known. A J-beta primer mix and a sample-barcoded 5' primer were used in a second PCR of about 7 to 12 cycles. TCRdb independently ran MiXCR on the 5' RACE reads; one entry per CDR3 protein. The profile shows 790,000 or so distinct CDR3 sequences, 35% to 50% of them singletons. These data originate in a study of blood T cells in healthy people across ages. V was trimmed by 4 bases and J by 5 bases, leaving 20 bases between them. The CDR3 is made up of 17 amino acids. General study findings and limits: Diversity was higher, and naive CD4+ cells more numerous, in long-lived donors than in aged donors. In older individuals, TCR beta diversity per million T cells was lower, falling roughly linearly with age.

The clonotype originates from a man aged 80 or over in good health. The chain recombines TRBV12-3 or TRBV12-4 with TRBJ1-4; D is perhaps TRBD1 (5 bases). The sequenced material came from blood. The CDR3 loop is CASSSPSREGINEKLFF. CDR3 sequence (DNA): TGTGCCAGCAGTTCCCCCTCCAGGGAGGGAATAAATGAAAAACTGTTTTTT.